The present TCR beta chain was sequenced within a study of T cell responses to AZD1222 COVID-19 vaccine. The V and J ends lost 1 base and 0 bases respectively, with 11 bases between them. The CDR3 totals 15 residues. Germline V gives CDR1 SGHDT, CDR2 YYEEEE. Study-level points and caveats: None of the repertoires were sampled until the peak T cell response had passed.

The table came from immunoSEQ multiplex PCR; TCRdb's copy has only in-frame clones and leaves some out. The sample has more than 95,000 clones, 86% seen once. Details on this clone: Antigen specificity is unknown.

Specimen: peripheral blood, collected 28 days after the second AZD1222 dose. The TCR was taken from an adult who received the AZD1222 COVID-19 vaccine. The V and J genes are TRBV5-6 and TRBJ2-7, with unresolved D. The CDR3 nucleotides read TGTGCCAGCAGCTTGATCGCCGAGAACTCCTACGAGCAGTACTTC. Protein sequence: CASSLIAENSYEQYF.